These T cell receptor beta chains were read from a single sample in a study of T cells in Graves' hyperthyroidism and ophthalmopathy. TCRdb re-derived calls from the multiplex PCR reads in MiXCR, one entry per CDR3 protein. The sample shows some 490,000 distinct CDR3 sequences, about 16% of them seen only once. The sequenced sample consisted of blood. These receptors were obtained from a woman in her twenties or thirties with Graves' ophthalmopathy. Each CDR3 is given with its conserved first and last residue. A D gene is named only where the DNA matches it firmly. Size is omitted from some rows. Given values are once, few, many or a class for expanded clones.

j_call v_call d_call clone_size cdr3_aa cdr3_nt
TRBJ1-3 TRBV7-2 TRBD1 few CASSFRGQVTGNTIYF TGTGCCAGCAGCTTTAGGGGACAGGTGACTGGAAACACCATATATTTT
TRBJ2-5 TRBV6-4 - - CASNQPGPGRRGQYF TGTGCCAGCAATCAACCGGGACCGGGTAGACGTGGCCAGTACTTC
TRBJ2-2 TRBV10-3 TRBD1 - CAISERATGGYGTGELFF TGTGCCATCAGTGAACGGGCGACAGGGGGCTACGGCACCGGGGAGCTGTTTTTT
TRBJ2-6 TRBV29-1 TRBD1 - CSVAGQDDAGANVLTF TGCAGCGTTGCGGGACAGGACGATGCCGGGGCCAACGTCCTGACTTTC
TRBJ2-7 TRBV5-1 - - CASSFPGPPYEQYF TGCGCCAGCAGCTTCCCGGGACCGCCCTACGAGCAGTACTTC
TRBJ1-3 TRBV5-6 TRBD1 - CASSWDRVNTIYF TGTGCCAGCAGCTGGGACAGGGTTAACACCATATATTTT
TRBJ2-7 TRBV20-1 TRBD2 - CSAEVRGLAAYEQYF TGCAGTGCTGAGGTCCGAGGACTAGCGGCCTACGAGCAGTACTTC
TRBJ2-7 TRBV20-1 - many CSPLADSYEQYF TGCAGTCCCCTCGCGGACAGCTACGAGCAGTACTTC
TRBJ1-5 TRBV2 TRBD1 many CASRDRTGVNQPQHF TGTGCCAGCAGGGACCGGACAGGGGTTAATCAGCCCCAGCATTTT
TRBJ1-1 TRBV3-1 - many CASSPIYGLINTEAFF TGTGCCAGCAGCCCCATTTATGGACTGATTAACACTGAAGCTTTCTTT
TRBJ2-7 TRBV11-2 - many CASSFTSWEEQYF TGTGCCAGCAGCTTCACTAGCTGGGAGGAGCAGTACTTC
TRBJ2-4 TRBV2 TRBD2 few CASSEYSSGSRAKNIQYF TGTGCCAGCAGTGAATACAGTAGCGGGAGTAGGGCCAAAAACATTCAGTACTTC
TRBJ2-1 TRBV24-1 TRBD1 - CATSDWDSTYNEQFF TGTGCCACCAGTGATTGGGACAGTACCTACAATGAGCAGTTCTTC
TRBJ2-3 TRBV19 TRBD2 few CASSIKASGTTDTQYF TGTGCCAGTAGTATCAAGGCTAGCGGTACCACAGATACGCAGTATTTT
TRBJ1-1 TRBV19 - few CASSTQTGTEAFF TGTGCCAGTAGTACTCAGACAGGAACTGAAGCTTTCTTT
TRBJ1-2 TRBV25-1 - - CASKGPGSLYGYTF TGTGCCAGTAAAGGTCCAGGGAGCCTCTATGGCTACACCTTC
TRBJ2-1 TRBV4-1 - few CASSQDSWLELGNEQFF TGCGCCAGCAGCCAAGATTCCTGGCTAGAACTGGGTAATGAGCAGTTCTTC
TRBJ2-7 TRBV30 TRBD1 many CAWTPGTGPYEQYF TGTGCCTGGACCCCCGGGACAGGGCCCTACGAGCAGTACTTC
TRBJ2-7 TRBV5-5 - many CASSPPRERYEQYF TGTGCCAGCAGTCCCCCCCGGGAAAGGTACGAGCAGTACTTC
TRBJ2-5 TRBV20-1 - few CSARNQETQYF TGCAGTGCTAGGAACCAAGAGACCCAGTACTTC
TRBJ1-6 TRBV12-3/TRBV12-4 TRBD1 few CASRESGTGYSPLHF TGTGCCAGCCGAGAATCCGGGACAGGGTATTCACCCCTCCACTTT
TRBJ1-5 TRBV20-1 - - CSAPKLQGSGQPQHF TGCAGTGCGCCCAAACTTCAGGGTTCAGGTCAGCCCCAGCATTTT
TRBJ2-2 TRBV20-1 TRBD2 many CSARASGRADTGELFF TGCAGTGCTAGAGCGAGCGGGAGGGCCGACACCGGGGAGCTGTTTTTT